One and the same sample provided the 5 T cell receptor beta chains below, sequenced in a study of OX40 agonist ivuxolimab in advanced cancers. Libraries were prepared by immunoSEQ multiplex PCR; TCRdb keeps only in-frame clonotypes and omits some of them. The data contain under 45,000 clones, less than 80% of them singletons. Here the sequenced sample was CD4+ or CD8+ T cells sorted from blood, taken in a trial of the OX40 agonist ivuxolimab. The receptors were sampled from an adult with an advanced solid tumor such as melanoma, head and neck, liver or kidney cancer.

V usage is TRBV2 and J usage is TRBJ2-1; D is tentatively TRBD1 or TRBD2 (7 bases each). Germline CDR1 SNHLY, CDR2 FYNNEI. V lost 5 bases to trimming and J lost 6 bases, with 20 bases between them. The CDR3 has 16 residues. The CDR3 DNA reads as TGTGCCAGCAGTAGGGGACAGCCAGGGGGGGGCAATGAGCAGTTCTTC. Translating gives CASSRGQPGGGNEQFF.

J is TRBJ1-1 and V is TRBV18, with TRBD1 as a possible D gene (6 bases). CDR1 and CDR2 from the germline V gene are KGHSH and LQKENI. V was cut by 5 bases and J by 3 bases, with 10 bases left in between. This CDR3 has 13 residues. The CDR3: CASSLQGHTEAFF. In DNA, the CDR3 is TGTGCCAGCTCATTACAGGGCCACACTGAAGCTTTCTTT.

This chain joins TRBV7-8 and TRBJ2-3, with D unresolved. CDR1 SGHVS and CDR2 FQNEAQ come from the germline V gene. The CDR3 spans 15 residues. V was pared by 1 base and J by 6 bases, with 14 bases between. The CDR3 DNA reads as TGTGCCAGCAGCTTAGGAACCAAACTCGGGGATACGCAGTATTTT. Protein sequence: CASSLGTKLGDTQYF.

The genes are TRBV4-2 and TRBJ1-2, with 9 bases that match TRBD1. Germline assignment: CDR1 LGHNA and CDR2 YNFKEQ. The CDR3 sequence is 15 residues long. The V gene end was trimmed by 5 bases and the J gene end by 3 bases; junction bases not matched to a gene: 7. CDR3 sequence reads: CASSTQQGADYGYTF. DNA for the CDR3: TGTGCCAGCAGCACTCAACAGGGGGCGGACTATGGCTACACCTTC.

The sample holds a few counts of this clone. J is TRBJ2-1 and V is TRBV18; a possible D gene is TRBD2 (5 bases). V gave up 8 bases and J gave up 12 bases, with 17 bases separating them. The V gene's germline CDR1 is KGHSH and CDR2 LQKENI. The CDR3 sequence is 12 residues long. The CDR3 protein is CASTHGTEGQFF. The CDR3 region has the DNA TGTGCCAGCACTCACGGAACCGAGGGGCAGTTCTTC.